One and the same sample provided the 30 T cell receptor beta chains below, sequenced in a study of vaccination effects on CD4 cells after COVID-19. Profiled with immunoSEQ multiplex PCR; TCRdb holds only in-frame clones, not every one. The repertoire holds under 50,000 clones, with roughly 80% as singletons. It was after more than 8 days of culture that CD4+ T cells were isolated. No cognate antigen is known for these TCRs. The sample here was CD4+ T cells from PBMCs cultured without peptide, taken before COVID-19 vaccination. These TCRs come from a human donor who had a prior SARS-CoV-2 infection.

The V call is TRBV19, the J call TRBJ1-1; unclear D gene. The CDR3 is made up of 13 amino acids. Trimming left V 2 bases short and J 1 base short, with 5 bases between. The V gene's germline CDR1 is LNHDA and CDR2 SQIVND (reference sequence). CDR3 nucleotides: TGTGCCAGTAGTATACGGGGGAACACTGAAGCTTTCTTT. Its protein is CASSIRGNTEAFF.

The chain is built from TRBV11-3 and TRBJ2-4; 9 nucleotides agree with TRBD2. The CDR3 covers 14 residues. V shed 5 bases and J 8 bases; nucleotides not matched to a gene: 7. Germline values: CDR1 SGHNT, CDR2 YENEEA. CDR3 nucleotide sequence: TGTGCCAGCAGCCCGGGACTAGCATCGCACATTCAGTACTTC. It codes for CASSPGLASHIQYF.

V is TRBV7-3 and J is TRBJ2-7, with 7 bases lining up with TRBD2. V gave up 3 bases and J gave up 0 bases; unmatched junction bases: 8. Germline assignment: CDR1 SGHTA and CDR2 FQGTGA. The CDR3 spans 16 residues. CDR3 protein: CASSLASGSNSYEQYF. Written as DNA, the CDR3 is TGTGCCAGCAGCTTGGCTAGCGGATCCAACTCCTACGAGCAGTACTTC.

The rearrangement uses TRBV12-3 or TRBV12-4 and TRBJ2-5; no definite D call. The CDR3 has 12 amino acids. Trimming pared 6 bases from V and 5 bases from J, leaving 10 bases between. CDR3 DNA sequence: TGTGCCAGCAGCCTATATGGTGAGACCCAGTACTTC. This encodes CASSLYGETQYF.

The chain employs TRBV6-5 and TRBJ2-2, with a tentative D call TRBD2 (5 bases). Germline loops: CDR1 MNHEY, CDR2 SVGAGI. CDR3 length equals 14 residues. V was pared by 2 bases and J by 8 bases, with 12 bases between. The chain's CDR3 is CASSYVGAQGELFF. DNA of the CDR3: TGTGCCAGCAGTTACGTGGGAGCCCAGGGGGAGCTGTTTTTT.

The chain has TRBV5-4 and TRBJ2-3; TRBD2 matches 7 bases. The V segment lost 0 bases and the J segment 2 bases; nucleotides outside the gene matches: 12. The CDR3 has 18 amino acids. Per germline, CDR1 SGHNT and CDR2 YYREEE (reference sequence). CDR3 DNA sequence: TGTGCCAGCAGCTTGGAAGTAAATGTGGCGGGAGACACAGATACGCAGTATTTT. Translating it yields CASSLEVNVAGDTDTQYF.

The count of this clone is one. The genes are TRBV30 and TRBJ1-4, with a possible D match to TRBD1 (5 bases). V dropped 0 bases and J dropped 5 bases, with 7 bases sitting between them. Germline assignment: CDR1 GTSNPN and CDR2 SVGIG (reference sequence). CDR3 length: 13 residues. The CDR3 DNA follows: TGTGCCTGGAGTGTTGGACACAATGAAAAACTGTTTTTT. Translating gives CAWSVGHNEKLFF.

J is TRBJ2-1 and V is TRBV6-2 or TRBV6-3; 9 positions match TRBD1. The CDR3 runs to 13 residues. Germline V CDR1 and CDR2: MNHEY, SVGEGT. V trimming: 4 bases; J trimming: 10 bases; junction bases outside the gene matches: 5. CDR3 bases: TGTGCCAGCAGTTGGGACAGGGTAGGCGAGCAGTTCTTC. Translating it yields CASSWDRVGEQFF.

This chain links TRBV3-1 (or the pseudogene TRBV3-2) with TRBJ2-1, with TRBD2 matching 14 bases. CDR3 size: 17 residues. The J segment lost 4 bases and the V segment lost 2 bases, leaving 4 bases of the junction unmatched. CDR1 is LGHDT and CDR2 is YNNKEL in the germline V gene (reference sequence). This chain's CDR3 is CASSQHGTSGGYNEQFF. Written as DNA, the CDR3 is TGTGCCAGCAGCCAACATGGGACTAGCGGGGGTTACAATGAGCAGTTCTTC.

This chain joins TRBV7-9 and TRBJ2-1, with D possibly TRBD2 on 5 matching bases. Germline lookup yields CDR1 SEHNR and CDR2 FQNEAQ (reference sequence). Deletions cut 5 bases from V and 7 bases from J, with 18 bases between. CDR3 length equals 15 residues. CDR3: CASSPLLEMINEQFF. The CDR3 region has the DNA TGTGCCAGCAGCCCGTTACTAGAGATGATAAATGAGCAGTTCTTC.

This chain uses TRBV2 with TRBJ1-2; D perhaps matches TRBD1 (5 bases). The germline V and J ends were trimmed by 5 bases and 5 bases, with 9 bases remaining between them. This CDR3 comprises 12 residues. The germline CDR1 and CDR2 sequences are SNHLY and FYNNEI. This CDR3 reads CASSNGAYGYTF. The DNA for the CDR3 is TGTGCCAGCAGTAATGGGGCTTATGGCTACACCTTC. Full variable domain (missing parts from reference TRBV2 and TRBJ1-2): EPEVTQTPSHQVTQMGQEVILRCVPISNHLYFYWYRQILGQKVEFLVSFYNNEISEKSEIFDDQFSVERPDGSNFTLKIRSTKLEDSAMYFCASSNGAYGYTFGSGTRLTVV.

V is TRBV5-4 and J is TRBJ2-4; 8 bases line up with TRBD2. The germline gives CDR1 SGHNT, CDR2 YYREEE (reference sequence). The CDR3 length is 15 residues. J lost 6 bases, V lost 8 bases, and 13 bases had no gene match. DNA of the CDR3: TGTGCCAGTTCTCGGGGGAGCGGGAGTGGAAACATTCAGTACTTC. Its translation is CASSRGSGSGNIQYF.

The chain recombines TRBV18 with TRBJ1-3; tentatively, D is TRBD1 (5 bases). V was pared by 1 base and J by 2 bases, with 9 bases between. Germline CDR1 KGHSH, CDR2 LQKENI. The CDR3 sequence is 15 residues long. CDR3 loop: CASSPRDGTGNTIYF. CDR3 nucleotides: TGTGCCAGCTCACCACGGGACGGAACTGGAAACACCATATATTTT.

The sample holds one count of this clone. The gene calls are TRBV7-9 and TRBJ1-1; D perhaps matches TRBD1 (5 bases). The CDR3 length is 17 residues. The germline CDR1 and CDR2 sequences are SEHNR and FQNEAQ (reference sequence). The V gene lost 0 bases and the J gene lost 4 bases, with 18 bases spanning the gap. The CDR3 region is CASSLAPGPLVATEAFF. In DNA, the CDR3 is TGTGCCAGCAGCTTAGCGCCAGGGCCCTTGGTAGCCACTGAAGCTTTCTTT.

V is TRBV9 and J is TRBJ2-2; D may be TRBD1 (5 bases). This CDR3 comprises 16 residues. V lost 0 bases, J lost 3 bases, and 12 bases lay in between. CDR1 and CDR2 (germline): SGDLS, YYNGEE. Written as DNA, the CDR3 is TGTGCCAGCAGCGTAGATCCAGGGTGGGACACCGGGGAGCTGTTTTTT. It encodes CASSVDPGWDTGELFF.

The rearrangement links TRBV15 to TRBJ1-1; D not certain. The CDR3 has 14 amino acids. V was shortened by 0 bases and J by 6 bases, with 11 bases between the two germline ends. Germline loops: CDR1 LNHNV, CDR2 YYDKDF (reference sequence). CDR3 protein: CATSRDPGWAEAFF. CDR3 sequence (DNA): TGTGCCACCAGCAGAGATCCGGGTTGGGCTGAAGCTTTCTTT.

This clone was picked up a small number of times. The chain uses TRBV7-9 and TRBJ2-1; D call uncertain. Trimming shortened V by 1 base and J by 9 bases, and 4 bases separated the two germline ends. In germline, CDR1 is SEHNR, CDR2 FQNEAQ (reference sequence). CDR3 length: 11 residues. This CDR3 reads CASSLGGEQFF. CDR3 sequence (DNA): TGTGCCAGCAGCTTAGGTGGTGAGCAGTTCTTC. The complete variable domain, with remaining parts taken from reference TRBV7-9 and TRBJ2-1, reads DTGVSQNPRHKITKRGQNVTFRCDPISEHNRLYWYRQTLGQGPEFLTYFQNEAQLEKSRLLSDRFSAERPKGSFSTLEIQRTEQGDSAMYLCASSLGGEQFFGPGTRLTVL.

Only a few counts were recorded for this clone. The chain is built from TRBV3-1 (or the pseudogene TRBV3-2) and TRBJ1-1; D is ambiguous. The germline V gene encodes CDR1 LGHDT and CDR2 YNNKEL (reference sequence). V was shortened by 3 bases and J by 8 bases, with 7 bases between the two germline ends. The CDR3 runs 11 residues. The CDR3 loop reads CASSHSGEAFF. The CDR3 nucleotides are TGTGCCAGCAGCCACTCCGGAGAAGCTTTCTTT.

The CDR3 DNA reads TGCGCCAGCAGCTTGTTCCCCAGCGGGAGATCTCTAAACATTCAGTACTTC. It translates to CASSLFPSGRSLNIQYF. The V call is TRBV5-1, the J call TRBJ2-4, with 8 bases aligning to TRBD2. Trimming at V came to 1 base and at J to 6 bases, leaving 12 bases not matched to a gene. The CDR3 contains 17 residues. Germline V gene sequence: CDR1 SGHRS, CDR2 YFSETQ.

The chain carries TRBV5-4 and TRBJ2-1; 10 positions match TRBD2. Looked up from germline, CDR1 is SGHNT and CDR2 is YYREEE (reference sequence). The J segment lost 9 bases and the V segment lost 0 bases, leaving 9 bases of the junction unmatched. The CDR3 loop spans 16 amino acids. The CDR3 reads CASSLGGTSARGEQFF. CDR3 nucleotide sequence: TGTGCCAGCAGCTTGGGAGGGACTAGCGCTCGGGGTGAGCAGTTCTTC.

The rearrangement uses TRBV2 and TRBJ1-2, with D possibly TRBD1 on 5 matching bases. V was clipped by 5 bases and J by 5 bases, with 21 bases between them. The CDR3 extends over 16 amino acids. Germline V CDR1 and CDR2: SNHLY, FYNNEI. The CDR3 coding sequence is TGTGCCAGCAGTCACCAGTCCCGGGACCGCGAATATGGCTACACCTTC. Protein: CASSHQSRDREYGYTF.

This clone was seen only a few times. The chain carries TRBV19 and TRBJ1-4; D is uncertain. The CDR3 is 15 residues long. From germline, CDR1 is LNHDA and CDR2 SQIVND (reference sequence). V lost 5 bases and J lost 0, with 10 bases in between. CDR3 sequence reads: CASSPDTTTNEKLFF. DNA of the CDR3: TGTGCCAGTAGTCCTGACACCACAACTAATGAAAAACTGTTTTTT.

This clone has only a few counts. The V call is TRBV10-3, the J call TRBJ2-7; D may be TRBD2 (5 bases). Trimming stripped 5 bases from V and 5 bases from J, with 10 bases between. The CDR3 loop spans 12 amino acids. CDR1 and CDR2 (germline): ENHRY, SYGVKD. CDR3 sequence reads: CAISFARDEQYF. The CDR3 DNA sequence: TGTGCCATCAGTTTTGCGAGGGACGAGCAGTACTTC.

J is TRBJ2-7 and V is TRBV27; perhaps D is TRBD1 or TRBD2 (5 bases each). The CDR3 runs 15 residues. Germline values: CDR1 MNHEY, CDR2 SMNVEV (reference sequence). V shed 6 bases and J shed 3 bases, with 18 bases lying between them. CDR3 region: CASRPTRGVNYEQYF. The CDR3 DNA reads as TGTGCCAGCAGACCGACACGGGGCGTAAACTACGAGCAGTACTTC.

This chain links TRBV2 with TRBJ1-2; 7 bases line up with TRBD1. Trimming cost V 4 bases and J 7 bases; bases outside gene matches: 12. This CDR3 spans 15 amino acids. Germline lookup yields CDR1 SNHLY and CDR2 FYNNEI. Written as DNA, the CDR3 is TGTGCCAGCAGTGTGGACAGGACCAGTATCGGTGGCTACACCTTC. Its protein product is CASSVDRTSIGGYTF.

This rearrangement joins TRBV5-1 to TRBJ2-3; no clear D gene. CDR3 length equals 14 residues. Germline CDR1 SGHRS, CDR2 YFSETQ. The V and J ends lost 1 base and 1 base respectively, with 7 bases between them. The CDR3 is CASSLYGGTDTQYF. Written as DNA, the CDR3 is TGCGCCAGCAGCTTGTACGGCGGCACAGATACGCAGTATTTT.

This chain connects TRBV20-1 to TRBJ2-7; D remains ambiguous. CDR3 length: 11 amino acids. Germline values: CDR1 DFQATT, CDR2 SNEGSKA (reference sequence). Trimming shortened V by 0 bases and J by 6 bases, and 6 bases separated the two germline ends. This CDR3 reads CSARDYAEQYF. CDR3 sequence (DNA): TGCAGTGCTAGAGATTACGCCGAGCAGTACTTC.

The V gene is TRBV30, the J gene TRBJ2-1; TRBD1 is a possible D gene (5 bases). Germline CDR1 reads GTSNPN; CDR2 reads SVGIG (reference sequence). V was trimmed by 0 bases and J by 13 bases, leaving 16 bases between them. The CDR3 covers 13 residues. The CDR3 here is CAWSVGQGVVQFF. CDR3 sequence (DNA): TGTGCCTGGAGTGTAGGCCAAGGGGTCGTCCAGTTCTTC.

The chain recombines TRBV5-1 with TRBJ2-5, with TRBD2 identical over 8 bases. Germline CDR1 and CDR2: SGHRS and YFSETQ. V lost 4 bases to trimming and J lost 1 base; unmatched junction nucleotides: 9. CDR3 length: 16 residues. The CDR3 DNA sequence: TGCGCCAGCAGCCCCCGGGGCGGGGGGTCCCAAGAGACCCAGTACTTC. Translation: CASSPRGGGSQETQYF.

CDR3 coding DNA: TGTGCCAGTAGCCGGGGGAACACCGGGGAGCTGTTTTTT. This translates into CASSRGNTGELFF. This chain connects TRBV19 to TRBJ2-2, with a weak D call TRBD2 (5 bases). Trimming shortened V by 6 bases and J by 1 base, and 6 bases separated the two germline ends. CDR1 and CDR2 from the germline V gene are LNHDA and SQIVND (reference sequence). This CDR3 is 13 amino acids long. The full variable domain, in which reference TRBV19 and TRBJ2-2 provide the parts outside the CDR3, is DGGITQSPKYLFRKEGQNVTLSCEQNLNHDAMYWYRQDPGQGLRLIYYSQIVNDFQKGDIAEGYSVSREKKESFPLTVTSAQKNPTAFYLCASSRGNTGELFFGEGSRLTVL.